This TCR beta chain was identified during a study of blood T cell repertoires in COVID-19. Looking at the study overall: Acute and convalescent COVID-19 specimens originated in the United States, Italy and Spain. Nucleic acid was either cDNA or gDNA, and it came from T cells, B-cell-depleted T cells, or PBMCs.

The CDR3 extends over 16 amino acids. The germline V gene has CDR1 SGDLS and CDR2 YYNGEE. The J segment lost 3 bases and the V segment lost 0 bases, leaving 9 bases of the junction unmatched. Here immunoSEQ multiplex PCR was the method, and the copy in TCRdb shows in-frame clones only, minus some. This table has 110,000 to 150,000 clones, around 84% appearing once. The TCR sequence derives from a woman aged 50 to 65 with acute or convalescent COVID-19. The chain combines TRBV9 with TRBJ2-7; 7 nucleotides agree with TRBD2. The sequencing input was peripheral blood. The CDR3: CASSVEPSGAYYEQYF. CDR3 sequence (DNA): TGTGCCAGCAGCGTAGAACCCAGCGGGGCCTACTACGAGCAGTACTTC.